This TCR beta chain is drawn from a study of technical replicates of blood from four donors (dated by TCRdb to about 2017). Library construction relied on the immunoSEQ multiplex PCR assay. Here the immuneACCESS table is served through TCRdb, limited to in-frame sequences with V and J called. Missing clones are a known gap in these copies; in checked studies unresolved V genes cover under half, and the rest lacks a known reason. In all, the sample holds around 12,000 clones, and roughly nine tenths of those were seen once. Jointly, the top ten make up 7.5% to 9.5% of the sample. CDR1 and CDR2 (MNHEY, SMNVEV) derive from the germline V gene (reference sequence). V ends up 6 bases short and J 3 bases short, with an unmatched junction base count of 2. The CDR3 measures 14 amino acids from cysteine to phenylalanine. The CDR3 DNA has 42 bases and is translated from base 1. On this clone itself: The antigen this receptor binds is unknown. It has no much larger one-base neighbor in the sample; base qualities were not kept.

Source material: PBMCs. In this chain, TRBV27 is recombined with TRBJ2-5, with 12 bases matching TRBD2. The receptor's source is a human donor in good health. The CDR3 loop reads CASRRLAGEETQYF. The nucleotide sequence reads as follows: TGTGCCAGCAGGCGACTAGCGGGAGAAGAGACCCAGTACTTC.